This is a list of T cell receptor beta chains from one sample in a study of blood T cell repertoires in COVID-19. TCRdb's table, derived via immunoSEQ multiplex PCR, lists solely in-frame clones and lacks some. The sample lists approximately 470,000 clones, 75% to 90% occurring once. Sequences were obtained from PBMCs or T cells enriched from blood (not recorded which). Receptor source: a woman between 18 and 29 years old who had recovered from COVID-19. The CDR3 runs from the conserved cysteine through the conserved F or W. Each record gives: D gene, V gene, J gene, clone size, CDR3 protein, CDR3 DNA. D genes are given only for firm matches. Not every row has a clone size; where given, it reads once, few, many or a size class.

-,TRBV28,TRBJ1-2,-,CASSSGSNYGYTF,TGTGCCAGCAGTTCCGGGAGTAACTATGGCTACACCTTC
-,TRBV3-1/TRBV3-2,TRBJ2-2,-,CASTLGGSGAYGELFF,TGTGCCAGCACCTTAGGCGGGTCCGGTGCCTACGGGGAGCTGTTTTTT
-,TRBV30,TRBJ1-3,-,CAWSISGTTGNTIYF,TGTGCCTGGAGTATATCAGGGACAACTGGAAACACCATATATTTT
TRBD1,TRBV27,TRBJ2-7,-,CASRLGTGLGEQYF,TGTGCCAGCAGGCTCGGGACAGGGTTAGGCGAGCAGTACTTC
-,TRBV6-5,TRBJ1-4,-,CASRQNEKLFF,TGTGCCAGCAGACAGAATGAAAAACTGTTTTTT
-,TRBV7-6,TRBJ1-4,once,CASSQEGGNEKLFF,TGTGCCAGCAGCCAAGAGGGAGGTAATGAAAAACTGTTTTTT
TRBD1,TRBV3-1/TRBV3-2,TRBJ1-1,-,CASSQGAYRGRRSTEAFF,TGTGCCAGCAGCCAAGGTGCCTACAGGGGGCGGCGAAGCACTGAAGCTTTCTTT
TRBD2,TRBV29-1,TRBJ2-3,-,CSVVLAGSTDTQYF,TGCAGCGTCGTACTAGCGGGTAGCACAGATACGCAGTATTTT
TRBD2,TRBV11-2,TRBJ2-7,-,CASRPFRSGVDSYEQYF,TGTGCCAGCAGGCCATTCCGGAGCGGGGTCGACTCCTACGAGCAGTACTTC
TRBD2,TRBV4-1,TRBJ2-3,-,CASSQEAPSGVRHTQYF,TGCGCCAGCAGCCAAGAGGCCCCCAGCGGGGTCAGACATACGCAGTATTTT
-,TRBV28,TRBJ2-7,-,CASSGPTSYEQYF,TGTGCCAGCAGTGGGCCCACCTCCTACGAGCAGTACTTC
TRBD2,TRBV7-9,TRBJ2-7,-,CASSHGGYDDEQYF,TGTGCCAGCAGCCACGGGGGGTACGACGACGAGCAGTACTTC
-,TRBV9,TRBJ2-3,-,CASSVGQGRDTQYF,TGTGCCAGCAGCGTAGGCCAGGGAAGAGATACGCAGTATTTT
TRBD1,TRBV2,TRBJ2-7,-,CASSEASGTAHYEQYF,TGTGCCAGCAGTGAAGCGTCCGGGACAGCGCATTACGAGCAGTACTTC
-,TRBV15,TRBJ1-2,once,CATSRASNYGYTF,TGTGCCACCAGCAGAGCCAGTAACTATGGCTACACCTTC
-,TRBV3-1/TRBV3-2,TRBJ1-1,-,CASSQGQDLANEAFF,TGTGCCAGCAGCCAAGGACAGGATCTTGCAAATGAAGCTTTCTTT
-,TRBV11-3,TRBJ2-5,-,CASSLDGGRQETQYF,TGTGCCAGCAGCTTAGATGGAGGGAGGCAAGAGACCCAGTACTTC
-,TRBV5-1,TRBJ1-6,once,CASSLGMEDSPLHF,TGCGCCAGCAGCTTGGGGATGGAGGATTCACCCCTCCACTTT
-,TRBV12-3/TRBV12-4,TRBJ1-1,-,CAIETVNTEAFF,TGTGCCATCGAGACAGTGAACACTGAAGCTTTCTTT
-,TRBV6-5,TRBJ2-3,-,CATSPADTQYF,TGTGCCACGTCTCCCGCAGATACGCAGTATTTT
TRBD2,TRBV7-2,TRBJ2-3,-,CASSLAPSGGLTDTQYF,TGTGCCAGCAGCTTAGCGCCTAGCGGGGGGCTTACAGATACGCAGTATTTT
TRBD1,TRBV5-1,TRBJ1-6,-,CASSLQGADSLYNSPLHF,TGCGCCAGCAGCCTACAGGGGGCCGACAGCCTTTATAATTCACCCCTCCACTTT
-,TRBV5-5,TRBJ1-2,-,CASSPWGGGGYTF,TGTGCCAGCAGTCCGTGGGGGGGCGGCGGCTACACCTTC
-,TRBV12-3/TRBV12-4,TRBJ1-6,-,CASSTGNSPLHF,TGTGCCAGCAGCACAGGGAATTCACCCCTCCACTTT
-,TRBV18,TRBJ2-3,-,CASSGLRTDTQYF,TGTGCCAGCTCAGGACTCCGCACAGATACGCAGTATTTT
TRBD1,TRBV20-1,TRBJ1-1,-,CSANDPQGASEAFF,TGCAGTGCTAATGACCCCCAGGGGGCGTCTGAAGCTTTCTTT
TRBD1,TRBV2,TRBJ1-2,-,CASSPGQGNGYTF,TGTGCCAGCAGTCCGGGACAGGGTAATGGCTACACCTTC
-,TRBV3-1/TRBV3-2,TRBJ1-2,-,CASSQPLRDKLF,TGTGCCAGCAGCCAACCGTTACGGGACAAGCTCTTC
-,TRBV30,TRBJ1-2,once,CAGKVGREDDYTF,TGTGCTGGTAAAGTGGGGAGGGAAGATGACTACACCTTC
-,TRBV30,TRBJ2-7,-,CAWSRSTSGLRWSYEQYF,TGTGCCTGGAGCCGATCCACCTCGGGACTTCGATGGTCCTACGAGCAGTACTTC
-,TRBV2,TRBJ2-7,-,CASSQVSSYEQYF,TGTGCCAGCTCACAGGTCTCCTCCTACGAGCAGTACTTC
TRBD1,TRBV5-6,TRBJ1-1,-,CASSRGQVNTEAFF,TGTGCCAGCAGCCGCGGACAGGTGAACACTGAAGCTTTCTTT
TRBD1,TRBV5-1,TRBJ2-1,-,CASSLGGLTYNEQFF,TGCGCCAGCAGCTTAGGGGGCCTGACCTACAATGAGCAGTTCTTC
-,TRBV7-3,TRBJ2-2,-,CASSLAGTGELFF,TGTGCCAGCAGCTTAGCCGGCACCGGGGAGCTGTTTTTT
-,TRBV3-1/TRBV3-2,TRBJ1-2,-,CASSQFPPSYGYTF,TGTGCCAGCAGCCAGTTTCCACCGTCCTACGGCTACACCTTC
TRBD2,TRBV5-1,TRBJ2-1,-,CASTMGSGAYNEQFF,TGCGCCAGCACCATGGGTAGCGGGGCATACAATGAGCAGTTCTTC
-,TRBV2,TRBJ1-5,-,CASSTQGRDQPQHF,TGTGCCAGCAGTACACAGGGAAGGGATCAGCCCCAGCATTTT
-,TRBV30,TRBJ1-5,-,CAWSATGTRLNQPQHF,TGTGCCTGGAGTGCCACAGGGACGCGGCTCAATCAGCCCCAGCATTTT
-,TRBV2,TRBJ2-5,-,CASSLDSPIEETQYF,TGTGCCAGCAGCCTGGACAGTCCAATAGAAGAGACCCAGTACTTC
TRBD1,TRBV18,TRBJ1-2,-,CASSHRQGPNYGYTF,TGTGCCAGCTCTCATAGACAGGGCCCCAACTATGGCTACACCTTC
-,TRBV5-1,TRBJ1-1,-,CASSLGTTAFF,TGCGCCAGCAGCCTAGGGACAACCGCTTTCTTT
-,TRBV6-1,TRBJ1-6,once,CASSDVPGDSPLHF,TGTGCCAGCAGTGATGTCCCAGGGGATTCACCCCTCCACTTT
-,TRBV28,TRBJ1-5,few,CASSNQGFHQPQHF,TGTGCCAGCAGTAATCAGGGATTTCATCAGCCCCAGCATTTT
TRBD1,TRBV6-1,TRBJ2-3,-,CASSETGGPLTQYF,TGTGCCAGCAGTGAAACAGGGGGCCCCCTTACGCAGTATTTT
TRBD2,TRBV7-2,TRBJ2-3,-,CASSTLAELLRPGTDTQYF,TGTGCCAGCAGCACCCTAGCGGAGCTCTTACGGCCTGGCACAGATACGCAGTATTTT
-,TRBV12-5,TRBJ2-3,-,CASAGASDTQYF,TGTGCTAGCGCGGGGGCTTCAGATACGCAGTATTTT
TRBD1,TRBV5-4,TRBJ1-2,-,CASSLPTDRGYGYTF,TGTGCCAGCAGCTTGCCAACGGACAGGGGCTATGGCTACACCTTC
-,TRBV7-3,TRBJ2-1,-,CASSLSGGAQFF,TGTGCCAGCAGCTTATCGGGGGGCGCGCAGTTCTTC
-,TRBV25-1,TRBJ2-1,-,CASTSTWSRGEQFF,TGTGCCAGCACTTCAACCTGGAGTCGAGGGGAGCAGTTCTTC
TRBD1,TRBV11-2,TRBJ2-7,-,CASTRAGTGGEQYF,TGTGCCAGCACGAGAGCCGGGACAGGGGGCGAGCAGTACTTC
TRBD2,TRBV10-2,TRBJ2-3,once,CASSDILAGGFTDTQYF,TGCGCCAGCAGTGATATCCTAGCGGGGGGCTTCACAGATACGCAGTATTTT
-,TRBV28,TRBJ2-3,-,CASSPGQITDTQYF,TGTGCCAGCAGTCCTGGACAGATCACAGATACGCAGTATTTT